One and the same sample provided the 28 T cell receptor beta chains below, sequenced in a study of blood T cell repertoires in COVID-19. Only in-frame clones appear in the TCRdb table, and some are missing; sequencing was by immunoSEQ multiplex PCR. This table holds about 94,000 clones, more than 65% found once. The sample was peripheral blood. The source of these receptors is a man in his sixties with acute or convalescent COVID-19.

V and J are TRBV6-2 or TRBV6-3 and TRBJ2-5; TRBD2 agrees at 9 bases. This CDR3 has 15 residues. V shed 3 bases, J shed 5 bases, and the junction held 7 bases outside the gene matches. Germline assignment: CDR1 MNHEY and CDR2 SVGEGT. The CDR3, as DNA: TGTGCCAGCAGTTATATAGCGGGGGCGGCGGAGACCCAGTACTTC. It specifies CASSYIAGAAETQYF.

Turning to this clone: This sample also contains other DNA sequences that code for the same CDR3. This chain's CDR3 is CASSLGRARDTEAFF. The CDR3 DNA follows: TGCGCCAGCAGCTTGGGCAGGGCTAGGGACACTGAAGCTTTCTTT. This chain uses TRBV5-1 with TRBJ1-1; D perhaps matches TRBD1 (5 bases). V lost 0 bases, J lost 3 bases, and 12 bases lay in between. Germline V gives CDR1 SGHRS, CDR2 YFSETQ. The CDR3 loop spans 15 amino acids. The variable domain in full, completed from reference TRBV5-1 and TRBJ1-1, reads KAGVTQTPRYLIKTRGQQVTLSCSPISGHRSVSWYQQTPGQGLQFLFEYFSETQRNKGNFPGRFSGRQFSNSRSEMNVSTLELGDSALYLCASSLGRARDTEAFFGQGTRLTVV.

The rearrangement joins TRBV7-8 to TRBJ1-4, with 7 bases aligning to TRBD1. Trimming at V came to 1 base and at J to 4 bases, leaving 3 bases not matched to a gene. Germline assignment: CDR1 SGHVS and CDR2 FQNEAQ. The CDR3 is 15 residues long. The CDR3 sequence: CASSLGGGSNEKLFF. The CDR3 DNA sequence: TGTGCCAGCAGCTTAGGAGGGGGCAGTAATGAAAAACTGTTTTTT.

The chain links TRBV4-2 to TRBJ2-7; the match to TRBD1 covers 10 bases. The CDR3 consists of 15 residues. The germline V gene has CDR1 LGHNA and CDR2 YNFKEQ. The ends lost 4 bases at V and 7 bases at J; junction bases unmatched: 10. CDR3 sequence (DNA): TGTGCCAGCAGCCGAGGGACAGGGGTATTTGAAGAGCAGTACTTC. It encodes CASSRGTGVFEEQYF.

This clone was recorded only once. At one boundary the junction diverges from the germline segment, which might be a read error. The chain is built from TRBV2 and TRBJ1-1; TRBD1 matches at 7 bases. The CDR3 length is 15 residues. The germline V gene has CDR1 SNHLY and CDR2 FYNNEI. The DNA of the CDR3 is TGTGCCAGCAGTGTAAGGGGGCAGGCGAACCCTGAAGCTTTCTTT. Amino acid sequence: CASSVRGQANPEAFF.

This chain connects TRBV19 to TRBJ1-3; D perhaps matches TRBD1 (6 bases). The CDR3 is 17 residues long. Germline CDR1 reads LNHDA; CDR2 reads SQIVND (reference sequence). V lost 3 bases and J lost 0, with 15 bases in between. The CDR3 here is CASSMIWSDSSGNTIYF. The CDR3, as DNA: TGTGCCAGTAGTATGATATGGTCGGACAGCTCTGGAAACACCATATATTTT.

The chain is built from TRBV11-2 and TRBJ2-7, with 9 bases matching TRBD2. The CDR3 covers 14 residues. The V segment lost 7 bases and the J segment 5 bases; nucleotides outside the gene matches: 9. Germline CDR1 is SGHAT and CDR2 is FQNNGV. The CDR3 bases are TGTGCCAGCAAAGCCGATAGCGGGGGCCACGAGCAGTACTTC. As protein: CASKADSGGHEQYF.

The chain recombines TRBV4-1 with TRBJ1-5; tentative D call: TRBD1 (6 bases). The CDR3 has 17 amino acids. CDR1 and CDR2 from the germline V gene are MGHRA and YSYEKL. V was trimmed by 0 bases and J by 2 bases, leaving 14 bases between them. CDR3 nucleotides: TGCGCCAGCAGCCAAGATCTGGGGGCGATGGGCAATCAGCCCCAGCATTTT. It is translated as CASSQDLGAMGNQPQHF.

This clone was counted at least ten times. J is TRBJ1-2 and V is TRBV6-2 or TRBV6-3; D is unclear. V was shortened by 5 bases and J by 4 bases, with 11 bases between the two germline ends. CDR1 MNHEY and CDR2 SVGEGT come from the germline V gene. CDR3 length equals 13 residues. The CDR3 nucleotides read TGTGCCAGCAGTCTCGGGAGTAGCTATGGCTACACCTTC. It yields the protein CASSLGSSYGYTF.

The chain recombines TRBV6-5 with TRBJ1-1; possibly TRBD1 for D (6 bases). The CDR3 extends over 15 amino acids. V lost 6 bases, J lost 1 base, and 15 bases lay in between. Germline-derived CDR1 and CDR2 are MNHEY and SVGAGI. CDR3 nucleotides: TGTGCCAGCAGCGCAAAGGGGGTTGGGAACACTGAAGCTTTCTTT. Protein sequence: CASSAKGVGNTEAFF.

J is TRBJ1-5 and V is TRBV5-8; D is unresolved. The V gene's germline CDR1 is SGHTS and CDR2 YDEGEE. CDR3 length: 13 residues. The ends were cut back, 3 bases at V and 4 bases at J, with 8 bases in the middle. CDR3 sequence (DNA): TGTGCCAGCAGCTCTCCAGGTAATCAGCCCCAGCATTTT. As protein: CASSSPGNQPQHF.

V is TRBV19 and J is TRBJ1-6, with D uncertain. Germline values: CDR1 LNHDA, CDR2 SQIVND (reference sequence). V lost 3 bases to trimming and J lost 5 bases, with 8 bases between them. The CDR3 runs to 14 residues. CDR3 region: CASSIGQDNSPLHF. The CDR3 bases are TGTGCCAGTAGTATTGGGCAGGATAATTCACCCCTCCACTTT.

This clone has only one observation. The chain's CDR3 is CASKDSTTGLNTEAFF. CDR3 coding DNA: TGCGCCAGCAAAGACTCCACGACAGGGTTGAACACTGAAGCTTTCTTT. This chain connects TRBV5-1 to TRBJ1-1; 7 bases match TRBD1. In germline, CDR1 is SGHRS, CDR2 YFSETQ. The CDR3 spans 16 residues. V was pared by 6 bases and J by 0 bases, with 11 bases of the junction left unmatched.

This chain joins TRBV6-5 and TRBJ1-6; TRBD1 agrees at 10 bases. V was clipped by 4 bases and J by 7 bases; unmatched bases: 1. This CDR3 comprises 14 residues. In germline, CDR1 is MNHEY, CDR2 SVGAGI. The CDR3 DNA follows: TGTGCCAGCAGTTGGACAGGGGGAAATTCACCCCTCCACTTT. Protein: CASSWTGGNSPLHF.

CDR3 loop: CASSLRGRADEKLFF. DNA for the CDR3: TGCGCCAGCAGCTTGAGGGGCAGGGCAGATGAAAAACTGTTTTTT. This chain links TRBV5-1 with TRBJ1-4; weak D call: TRBD1 (5 bases). This CDR3 comprises 15 residues. V lost 1 base and J lost 6, with 13 bases in between. CDR1 and CDR2 (germline): SGHRS, YFSETQ.

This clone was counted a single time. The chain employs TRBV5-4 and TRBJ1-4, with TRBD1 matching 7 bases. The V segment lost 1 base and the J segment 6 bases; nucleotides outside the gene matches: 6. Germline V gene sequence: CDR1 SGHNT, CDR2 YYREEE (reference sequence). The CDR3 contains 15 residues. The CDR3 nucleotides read TGTGCCAGCAGCTTGTTCGGCAGGGGGGATGAAAAACTGTTTTTT. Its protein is CASSLFGRGDEKLFF.

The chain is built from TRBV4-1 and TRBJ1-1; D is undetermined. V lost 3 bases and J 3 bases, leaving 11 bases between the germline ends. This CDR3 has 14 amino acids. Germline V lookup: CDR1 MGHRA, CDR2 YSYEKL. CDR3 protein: CASSQAGMYTEAFF. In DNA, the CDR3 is TGCGCCAGCAGCCAGGCGGGGATGTACACTGAAGCTTTCTTT.

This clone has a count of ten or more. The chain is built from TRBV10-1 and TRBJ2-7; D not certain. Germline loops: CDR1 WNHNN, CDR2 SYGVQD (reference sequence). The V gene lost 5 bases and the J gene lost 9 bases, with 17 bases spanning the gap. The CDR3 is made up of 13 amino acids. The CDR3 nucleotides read TGCGCCAGCAGTCGAAATTCCAATCGAGGGCAGTACTTC. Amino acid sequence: CASSRNSNRGQYF.

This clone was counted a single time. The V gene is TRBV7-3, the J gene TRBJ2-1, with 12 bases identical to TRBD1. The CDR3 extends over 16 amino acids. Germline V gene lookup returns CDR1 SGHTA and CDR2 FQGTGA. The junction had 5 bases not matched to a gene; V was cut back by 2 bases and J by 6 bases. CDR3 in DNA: TGTGCCAGCAGCTTAGAGGGACAGGGGGCTTTCAATGAGCAGTTCTTC. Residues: CASSLEGQGAFNEQFF.

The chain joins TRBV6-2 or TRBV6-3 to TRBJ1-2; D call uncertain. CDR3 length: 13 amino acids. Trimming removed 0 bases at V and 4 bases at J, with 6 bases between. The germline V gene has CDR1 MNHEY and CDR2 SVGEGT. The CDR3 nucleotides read TGTGCCAGCAGTTACTCGGCAGGCTATGGCTACACCTTC. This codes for CASSYSAGYGYTF.

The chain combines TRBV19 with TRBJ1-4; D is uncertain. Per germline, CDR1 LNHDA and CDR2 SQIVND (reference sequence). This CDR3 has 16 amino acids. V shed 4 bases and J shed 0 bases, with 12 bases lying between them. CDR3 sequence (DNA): TGTGCCAGTAGTACCCGATACGGTGCAACTAATGAAAAACTGTTTTTT. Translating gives CASSTRYGATNEKLFF. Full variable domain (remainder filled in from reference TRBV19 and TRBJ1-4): DGGITQSPKYLFRKEGQNVTLSCEQNLNHDAMYWYRQDPGQGLRLIYYSQIVNDFQKGDIAEGYSVSREKKESFPLTVTSAQKNPTAFYLCASSTRYGATNEKLFFGSGTQLSVL.

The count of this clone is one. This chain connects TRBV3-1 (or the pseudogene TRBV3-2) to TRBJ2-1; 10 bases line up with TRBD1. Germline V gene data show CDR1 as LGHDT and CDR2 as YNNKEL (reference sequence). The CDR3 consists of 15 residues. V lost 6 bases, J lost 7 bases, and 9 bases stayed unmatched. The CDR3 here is CASRSPGQGPNEQFF. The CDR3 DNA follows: TGTGCCAGCAGATCCCCGGGACAGGGGCCAAATGAGCAGTTCTTC.

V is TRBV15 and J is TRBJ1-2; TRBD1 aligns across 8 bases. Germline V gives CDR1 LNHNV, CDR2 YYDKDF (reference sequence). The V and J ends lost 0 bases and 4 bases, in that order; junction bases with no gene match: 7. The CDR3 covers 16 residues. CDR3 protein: CATSREATGGVYGYTF. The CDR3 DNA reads TGTGCCACCAGCAGAGAAGCAACAGGGGGTGTCTATGGCTACACCTTC.

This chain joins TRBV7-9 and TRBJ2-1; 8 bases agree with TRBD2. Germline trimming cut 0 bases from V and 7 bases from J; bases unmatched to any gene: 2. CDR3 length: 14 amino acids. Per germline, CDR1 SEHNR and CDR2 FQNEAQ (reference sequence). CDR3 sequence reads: CASSLASGMNEQFF. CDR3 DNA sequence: TGTGCCAGCAGCTTAGCTAGCGGGATGAATGAGCAGTTCTTC. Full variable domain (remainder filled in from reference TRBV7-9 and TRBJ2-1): DTGVSQNPRHKITKRGQNVTFRCDPISEHNRLYWYRQTLGQGPEFLTYFQNEAQLEKSRLLSDRFSAERPKGSFSTLEIQRTEQGDSAMYLCASSLASGMNEQFFGPGTRLTVL.

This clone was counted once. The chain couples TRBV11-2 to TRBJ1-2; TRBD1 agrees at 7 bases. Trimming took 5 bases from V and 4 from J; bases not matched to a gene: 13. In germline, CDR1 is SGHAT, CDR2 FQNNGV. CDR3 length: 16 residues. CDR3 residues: CASSRTADRDFYGYTF. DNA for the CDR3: TGTGCCAGCAGCCGGACAGCCGACAGGGACTTCTATGGCTACACCTTC.

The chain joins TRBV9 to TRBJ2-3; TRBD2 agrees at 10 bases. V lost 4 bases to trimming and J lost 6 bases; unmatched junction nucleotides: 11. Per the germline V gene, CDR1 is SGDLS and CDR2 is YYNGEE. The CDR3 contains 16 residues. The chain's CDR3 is CASSPLLAGVSDTQYF. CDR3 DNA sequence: TGTGCCAGCAGCCCCCTTCTAGCGGGGGTTTCGGATACGCAGTATTTT.

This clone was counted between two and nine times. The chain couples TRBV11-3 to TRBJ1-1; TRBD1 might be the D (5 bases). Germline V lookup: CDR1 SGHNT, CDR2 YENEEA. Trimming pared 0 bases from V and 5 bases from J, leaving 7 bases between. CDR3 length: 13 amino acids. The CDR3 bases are TGTGCCAGCAGCTTAGAGCAGGGTACTGAAGCTTTCTTT. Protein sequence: CASSLEQGTEAFF.

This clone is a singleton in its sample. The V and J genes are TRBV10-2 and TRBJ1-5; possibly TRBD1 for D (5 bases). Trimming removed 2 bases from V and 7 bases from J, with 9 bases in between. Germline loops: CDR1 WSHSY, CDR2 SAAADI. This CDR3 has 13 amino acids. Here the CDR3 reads CASSERWGQPQHF. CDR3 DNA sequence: TGCGCCAGCAGTGAGAGGTGGGGCCAGCCCCAGCATTTT.